The present entry profiles one TCR beta chain with its context. What it binds is not known. Looked up from germline, CDR1 is KGHSH and CDR2 is LQKENI. V was trimmed by 2 bases and J by 0 bases, leaving 13 bases between them. This CDR3 comprises 17 residues. The draw of peripheral blood yielded ten milliliters from each donor. The sample belongs to a study of blood T cells in healthy people across ages. The use of a sample-barcoded 5' primer and a J-beta primer mix characterized a second PCR of roughly 6 to 11 cycles. Every individual sample yielded 2.5 million or more paired-end reads (each containing CDR3). From the 5' RACE reads, TCRdb called clonotypes with MiXCR, one entry per CDR3 protein. Here the sample spans 1.5 million to 2 million distinct CDR3 sequences, approximately 32% being singletons. Study-wide points: In these data, TCR beta diversity tracked strongly with naive T cell percentage.

The source of this sequence is a woman aged 25 to 39 in good health. The sequencing input was blood. The chain combines TRBV18 with TRBJ2-2, with D possibly being TRBD1 or TRBD2 (6 bases each). The CDR3 here is CASSPNREATNTGELFF. The CDR3, as DNA: TGTGCCAGCTCACCAAACAGGGAGGCAACGAACACCGGGGAGCTGTTTTTT.